The source of this T cell receptor (beta chain) is a study of T cells expressing NK-cell markers. The germline CDR1 and CDR2 sequences are SGHDN and FVKESK. This CDR3 comprises 14 residues. TCRdb reworked the 5' RACE reads into one entry per CDR3 protein, no DNA. The sample data list hundreds of thousands of distinct CDR3 sequences. The source of this sequence is a man aged 18 to 69 in good health. V is TRBV14 and J is TRBJ2-7; TCRdb's D call, TRBD1, is unchecked because there is no DNA. Sequenced material: blood T cells: a sorted CD56 or NKG2C T cell subset, CD4+ or CD8+ T cells, or bulk PBMC T cells (not recorded which). The CDR3 is CASSSRDRSYEQYF.